This T cell receptor (beta chain) was sequenced for a study of CD8 T cells in ankylosing spondylitis. Remarks on this clonotype: The antigen is unknown.

MiXCR was run by TCRdb on the 5' RACE reads, yielding one entry per CDR3 protein. Here the sample spans 100,000 to 150,000 distinct CDR3 sequences, 15% to 20% being singletons. V was pared by 7 bases and J by 0 bases, with 15 bases between. Germline lookup yields CDR1 SQVTM and CDR2 ANQGSEA. This CDR3 region has 14 residues. Findings of the study overall: Reportedly, significant enrichment of disease-linked clones occurred in matched ankylosing spondylitis synovial fluid. Before this, some motif variants had been reported in reactive arthritis synovial fluid and blood. Characteristic of ankylosing spondylitis blood, it appeared, was a TCR beta motif comprising about 8 highly homologous variants.

This chain connects TRBV29-1 to TRBJ1-1, with D possibly TRBD1 on 6 matching bases. The sequenced sample was blood, either unsorted or a sorted T cell fraction (not recorded which). This receptor was obtained from a male donor with ankylosing spondylitis. The CDR3: CSDGETGMNTEAFF. Here the CDR3 DNA reads TGCAGCGATGGCGAGACAGGAATGAACACTGAAGCTTTCTTT.